The 20 T cell receptor beta chains below were found in one sample sequenced in a study of blood T cell repertoires in COVID-19. Produced via immunoSEQ multiplex PCR; TCRdb's table is partial and in-frame only. The sample lists some 100,000 clones, approximately 90% occurring once. Sample: peripheral blood. These TCRs come from a man aged 60 to 75 with acute or convalescent COVID-19.

The chain employs TRBV19 and TRBJ1-4; the match to TRBD1 covers 10 bases. The CDR3 has 16 amino acids. V gave up 2 bases and J gave up 8 bases; unmatched junction bases: 8. CDR1 LNHDA and CDR2 SQIVND come from the germline V gene (reference sequence). The DNA for the CDR3 is TGTGCCAGTAGTATATTACCGGGACAGGGGAAAGAAAAACTGTTTTTT. Residues: CASSILPGQGKEKLFF. The full variable domain, with the rest looked up from reference TRBV19 and TRBJ1-4, is DGGITQSPKYLFRKEGQNVTLSCEQNLNHDAMYWYRQDPGQGLRLIYYSQIVNDFQKGDIAEGYSVSREKKESFPLTVTSAQKNPTAFYLCASSILPGQGKEKLFFGSGTQLSVL.

The CDR3 DNA reads TGCAGCGCAGACCAGGGGGTCGAGACCCAGTACTTC. Encoded protein: CSADQGVETQYF. The J gene is TRBJ2-5, the V gene TRBV29-1; 7 nucleotides match TRBD1. Looked up from germline, CDR1 is SQVTM and CDR2 is ANQGSEA. The CDR3 has 12 amino acids. V lost 7 bases, J lost 5 bases, and 7 bases stayed unmatched.

The rearrangement uses TRBV24-1 and TRBJ1-2, with D unclear. The CDR3 extends over 14 amino acids. Germline V gives CDR1 KGHDR, CDR2 SFDVKD. The V and J ends lost 5 bases and 4 bases respectively, with 13 bases between them. CDR3 sequence (DNA): TGTGCCACCAGTGCTACCATCTCGGGCTATGGCTACACCTTC. Protein: CATSATISGYGYTF.

This clone has a single count. J is TRBJ1-1 and V is TRBV7-9; D perhaps matches TRBD1 (6 bases). V shed 6 bases and J shed 10 bases, with 18 bases lying between them. The germline CDR1 and CDR2 sequences are SEHNR and FQNEAQ (reference sequence). The CDR3 is 13 residues long. CDR3 DNA sequence: TGTGCCAGCAGTTTTGTGGGACAAGGGAGAGCTTTCTTT. Amino acid sequence: CASSFVGQGRAFF.

The V call is TRBV9, the J call TRBJ2-7, with TRBD2 matching 9 bases. V gave up 2 bases and J gave up 2 bases; unmatched junction bases: 5. The CDR3 is made up of 15 amino acids. In germline, CDR1 is SGDLS, CDR2 YYNGEE. DNA for the CDR3: TGTGCCAGCAGCGTGGGGACTAGCCAAGCCTACGAGCAGTACTTC. Translated: CASSVGTSQAYEQYF.

CDR3 coding DNA: TGTGCCAGCAGCCCGCCTACAGGGGGCACTGAAGCTTTCTTT. Protein: CASSPPTGGTEAFF. The chain couples TRBV9 to TRBJ1-1; 8 bases match TRBD1. V shed 4 bases and J 4 bases; nucleotides not matched to a gene: 6. This CDR3 region has 14 residues. Germline values: CDR1 SGDLS, CDR2 YYNGEE.

The chain carries TRBV29-1 and TRBJ2-7; TRBD2 matches 8 bases. This CDR3 contains 13 residues. Germline CDR1 SQVTM, CDR2 ANQGSEA. Trimming took 3 bases from V and 5 from J; bases not matched to a gene: 6. CDR3 region: CSVDRAGGNEQYV. The CDR3 coding sequence is TGCAGCGTTGATAGGGCGGGGGGCAACGAGCAGTACGTC.

This clone was found a few times. The chain uses TRBV6-5 and TRBJ1-1, with D unresolved. CDR1 is MNHEY, CDR2 SVGAGI, per germline. V lost 8 bases and J lost 1, with 11 bases in between. The CDR3 has 13 residues. CDR3 coding DNA: TGTGCCAGCGGGAGCAGGACGAACACTGAAGCTTTCTTT. It specifies CASGSRTNTEAFF.

This chain uses TRBV29-1 with TRBJ1-2; D not certain. The germline CDR1 and CDR2 sequences are SQVTM and ANQGSEA. This CDR3 comprises 12 residues. Trimming took off 1 base at V and 7 bases at J, with 10 bases between the two ends. The CDR3 sequence: CSVEGSWVGYTF. The CDR3 coding sequence is TGCAGCGTTGAAGGGAGTTGGGTTGGCTACACCTTC.

The chain employs TRBV6-5 and TRBJ1-2; TRBD1 might be the D (5 bases). The CDR3 has 12 amino acids. With 6 bases removed from V and 10 bases from J, the gap between germline ends came to 15 bases. The germline gives CDR1 MNHEY, CDR2 SVGAGI. CDR3 DNA: TGTGCCAGCAGGAGCGACAGCCACGTCTACACCTTC. Protein: CASRSDSHVYTF.

This chain connects TRBV7-8 to TRBJ1-5, with TRBD1 matching over 7 bases. The CDR3 is 14 residues long. CDR1 is SGHVS and CDR2 is FQNEAQ in the germline V gene. The J segment lost 7 bases and the V segment lost 5 bases, leaving 8 bases of the junction unmatched. The CDR3 here is CASSRGGGWQPQHF. The CDR3 DNA is TGTGCCAGCAGCCGAGGAGGGGGCTGGCAGCCCCAGCATTTT.

The chain is built from TRBV28 and TRBJ2-3; 7 nucleotides match TRBD2. In germline, CDR1 is MDHEN, CDR2 SYDVKM. The CDR3 is 14 amino acids. J lost 6 bases, V lost 5 bases, and 8 bases had no gene match. DNA of the CDR3: TGTGCCAGCAGTCCCTTGGGACTATCGGATACGCAGTATTTT. As protein: CASSPLGLSDTQYF.

The J gene is TRBJ1-2, the V gene TRBV28; unclear D gene. Per the germline V gene, CDR1 is MDHEN and CDR2 is SYDVKM. The CDR3 length is 12 residues. Between the trimmed V and J ends, which lost 6 bases and 0 bases, there was a span of 5 bases. The CDR3 nucleotides read TGTGCCAGCAGCTACGCTAACTATGGCTACACCTTC. This gives the protein CASSYANYGYTF.

The genes are TRBV5-4 and TRBJ1-1, with TRBD1 as a possible D gene (5 bases). Trimming left V 0 bases short and J 4 bases short, with 10 bases between. CDR1 is SGHNT, CDR2 YYREEE, per germline (reference sequence). The CDR3 loop spans 14 amino acids. CDR3 sequence (DNA): TGTGCCAGCAGCTTGGGGGGGGTAGGCACTGAAGCTTTCTTT. This gives the protein CASSLGGVGTEAFF.

This clone was counted a few times. V gene TRBV28 combines with J gene TRBJ1-5; D remains ambiguous. V was pared by 2 bases and J by 0 bases, with 5 bases between. This CDR3 comprises 14 residues. Germline V gene data show CDR1 as MDHEN and CDR2 as SYDVKM. CDR3 nucleotide sequence: TGTGCCAGCAGTTTAGCAGTTAGCAATCAGCCCCAGCATTTT. This gives the protein CASSLAVSNQPQHF.

The rearrangement links TRBV6-1 to TRBJ1-3; D may be TRBD1 (6 bases). The CDR3 has 15 amino acids. The V and J ends lost 3 bases and 0 bases respectively, with 9 bases between them. The germline V gene encodes CDR1 MNHNS and CDR2 SASEGT. CDR3 DNA sequence: TGTGCCAGCAGTGAGCAGGACAGCTCTGGAAACACCATATATTTT. Its protein is CASSEQDSSGNTIYF.

J is TRBJ2-5 and V is TRBV30, with 9 bases lining up with TRBD2. The V segment lost 1 base and the J segment 3 bases; nucleotides outside the gene matches: 6. Germline CDR1 is GTSNPN and CDR2 is SVGIG (reference sequence). The CDR3 spans 15 residues. The CDR3, as DNA: TGTGCCTGGAGTGGTTCGACTAGCGGAGAAGAGACCCAGTACTTC. Protein sequence: CAWSGSTSGEETQYF.

The table lists this clone with a count of one. The rearrangement links TRBV19 to TRBJ2-7; no definite D call. The CDR3 totals 13 residues. CDR1 LNHDA and CDR2 SQIVND come from the germline V gene (reference sequence). V lost 3 bases and J 3 bases, leaving 9 bases between the germline ends. CDR3 sequence (DNA): TGTGCCAGTAGTATGGGCCTTTACTACGAGCAGTACTTC. Amino acids: CASSMGLYYEQYF.

The chain has TRBV2 and TRBJ1-1; D not certain. The ends were cut back, 1 base at V and 11 bases at J, with 14 bases in the middle. The germline CDR1 and CDR2 sequences are SNHLY and FYNNEI. The CDR3 is made up of 13 amino acids. DNA for the CDR3: TGTGCCAGCAGTGAAGATCAACGGGTCGGCGCTTTCTTT. This translates into CASSEDQRVGAFF.

The V gene is TRBV5-6, the J gene TRBJ1-6, with TRBD1 matching over 8 bases. Per the germline V gene, CDR1 is SGHDT and CDR2 is YYEEEE. CDR3 size: 14 residues. J gave up 3 bases and V 4 bases, and 0 bases lay outside the gene matches. CDR3 region: CASSTGGYNSPLHF. Here the CDR3 DNA reads TGTGCCAGCAGCACAGGGGGCTATAATTCACCCCTCCACTTT.